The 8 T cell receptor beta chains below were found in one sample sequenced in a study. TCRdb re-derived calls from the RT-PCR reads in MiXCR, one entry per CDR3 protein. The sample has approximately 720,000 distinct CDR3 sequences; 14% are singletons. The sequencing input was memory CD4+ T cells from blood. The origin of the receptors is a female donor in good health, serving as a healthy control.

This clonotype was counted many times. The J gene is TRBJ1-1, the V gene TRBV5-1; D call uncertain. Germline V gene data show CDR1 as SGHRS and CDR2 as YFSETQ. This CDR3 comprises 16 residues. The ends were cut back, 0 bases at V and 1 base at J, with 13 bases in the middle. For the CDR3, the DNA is TGCGCCAGCAGCTTGGATGGGATGGATCCGAACACTGAAGCTTTCTTT. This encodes CASSLDGMDPNTEAFF.

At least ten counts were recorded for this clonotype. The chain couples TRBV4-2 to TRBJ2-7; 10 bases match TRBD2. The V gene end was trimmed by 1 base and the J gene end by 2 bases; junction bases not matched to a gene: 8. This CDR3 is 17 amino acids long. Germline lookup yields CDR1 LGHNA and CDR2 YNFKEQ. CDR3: CASSQASRAGGAYEQYF. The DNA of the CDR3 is TGTGCCAGCAGCCAAGCGTCACGAGCGGGAGGGGCCTACGAGCAGTACTTC.

CDR3 nucleotides: TGTGCCTGGAGCTGGGGGACCGACTATGGCTACACCTTC. Protein product: CAWSWGTDYGYTF. The chain has TRBV30 and TRBJ1-2, with TRBD1 as a possible D gene (5 bases). Deletions cut 3 bases from V and 3 bases from J, with 11 bases between. CDR1 is GTSNPN and CDR2 is SVGIG in the germline V gene (reference sequence). The CDR3 is 13 residues long.

DNA of the CDR3: TGCAGCGTTGATCGGGGGTCTGAGACCCAGTACTTC. It yields the protein CSVDRGSETQYF. The chain couples TRBV29-1 to TRBJ2-5, with D possibly being TRBD2 (6 bases). The CDR3 extends over 12 amino acids. The germline V gene encodes CDR1 SQVTM and CDR2 ANQGSEA. The V end lost 3 bases, the J end lost 5 bases, and 10 bases lay between the germline ends.

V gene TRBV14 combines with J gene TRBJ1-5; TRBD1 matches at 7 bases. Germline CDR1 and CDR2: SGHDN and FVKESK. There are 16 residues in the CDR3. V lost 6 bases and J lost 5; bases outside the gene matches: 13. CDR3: CASRFGTEPTDQPQHF. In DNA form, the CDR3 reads TGTGCCAGCAGGTTCGGGACAGAGCCTACCGATCAGCCCCAGCATTTT. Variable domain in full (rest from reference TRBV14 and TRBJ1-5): EAGVTQFPSHSVIEKGQTVTLRCDPISGHDNLYWYRRVMGKEIKFLLHFVKESKQDESGMPNNRFLAERTGGTYSTLKVQPAELEDSGVYFCASRFGTEPTDQPQHFGDGTRLSIL.

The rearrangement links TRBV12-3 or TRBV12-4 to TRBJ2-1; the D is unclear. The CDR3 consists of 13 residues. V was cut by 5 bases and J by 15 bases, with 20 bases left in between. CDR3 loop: CASSPTLVYSPFF. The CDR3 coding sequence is TGTGCCAGCAGTCCAACTCTGGTCTATTCTCCGTTCTTC.

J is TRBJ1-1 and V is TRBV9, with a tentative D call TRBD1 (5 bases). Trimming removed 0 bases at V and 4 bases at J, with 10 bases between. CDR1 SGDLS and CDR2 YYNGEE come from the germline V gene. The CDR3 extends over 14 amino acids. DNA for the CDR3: TGTGCCAGCAGCGTAGATACGGGGGGCACTGAAGCTTTCTTT. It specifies CASSVDTGGTEAFF. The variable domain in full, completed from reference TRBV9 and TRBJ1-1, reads DSGVTQTPKHLITATGQRVTLRCSPRSGDLSVYWYQQSLDQGLQFLIQYYNGEERAKGNILERFSAQQFPDLHSELNLSSLELGDSALYFCASSVDTGGTEAFFGQGTRLTVV.

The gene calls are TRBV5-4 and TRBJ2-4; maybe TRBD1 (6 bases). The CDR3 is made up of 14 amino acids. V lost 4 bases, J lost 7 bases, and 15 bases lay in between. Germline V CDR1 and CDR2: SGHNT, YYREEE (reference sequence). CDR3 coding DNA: TGTGCCAGCAGCGCATGGACAGATATGAACATTCAGTACTTC. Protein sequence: CASSAWTDMNIQYF.